The clone carrying this T cell receptor (beta chain) was counted a few times. The sample originates from a study of human T cells and chemical hapten exposure. Noted time point: pre-sensitization, week 0. Treatment meaning: therapeutic diphenylcyclopropenone sensitization with weekly scalp DPC. Ahead of applying each patch test, blood was sampled. Individual cDNA molecules received unique molecular identifiers in the library. In TCRdb, the RACE reads were re-called with MiXCR into one record per CDR3 protein. The sample shows 90,000 or so distinct CDR3 sequences, 8.5% to 9% of them seen only once. This material consisted of whole blood, taken in connection with sensitization to the hapten diphenylcyclopropenone (DPC). This TCR was sampled from a middle-aged man with alopecia areata. Some clones in this sample may be carry-over from other donors' samples.

The CDR3 DNA sequence: TGTGCCAGCACCAAAGACAGGTCTGGCTACACCTTC. It codes for CASTKDRSGYTF. The V call is TRBV7-2, the J call TRBJ1-2, with a possible D match to TRBD1 (6 bases). Germline assignment: CDR1 SGHTA and CDR2 FQGNSA. Trimming pared 7 bases from V and 7 bases from J, leaving 13 bases between. The CDR3 spans 12 residues.